The T cell receptor beta chain under discussion was sequenced for a study of shared clonotypes between healthy human individuals. The CDR3 covers 15 residues. Germline V gene lookup returns CDR1 SGHTA and CDR2 FQGNSA. V gave up 2 bases and J gave up 1 base, with 10 bases separating them. Sequencing was performed with immunoSEQ multiplex PCR; in TCRdb, only in-frame clones are kept and a portion is missing. The sample has about 340,000 clones; 73% are singletons. HIV-negative, healthy adults without recent acute infections or vaccinations were the donors. Material: memory CD4+ T cells sorted from blood. Subset described: CD45RA-negative fraction. This receptor was obtained from a man in his thirties or forties in good health. The chain is built from TRBV7-2 and TRBJ2-3; no firm D call. The DNA for the CDR3 is TGTGCCAGCAGCTTACATTTTTCCCGCACAGATACGCAGTATTTT. Its protein is CASSLHFSRTDTQYF. Complete variable domain (other parts from reference TRBV7-2 and TRBJ2-3): GAGVSQSPSNKVTEKGKDVELRCDPISGHTALYWYRQSLGQGLEFLIYFQGNSAPDKSGLPSDRFSAERTGGSVSTLTIQRTQQEDSAVYLCASSLHFSRTDTQYFGPGTRLTVL.